One sample yielded the 25 T cell receptor beta chains listed below, sequenced in a study of cytomegalovirus exposure and HLA in healthy donors. PCR primers comprised 60 Vbeta and 13 Jbeta primers. This table comes from immunoSEQ multiplex PCR, and its TCRdb copy is limited to in-frame clones, with some not included. The sample records 80,000 to 100,000 clones, roughly 80% being singletons. Sequencing was performed on PBMCs. These TCRs come from a man aged 40-49 years in good health and CMV-seronegative.

V gene TRBV5-1 combines with J gene TRBJ2-7; possibly TRBD1 for D (5 bases). The V gene's germline CDR1 is SGHRS and CDR2 YFSETQ. Between the trimmed V and J ends, which lost 2 bases and 2 bases, there was a span of 11 bases. This CDR3 has 14 amino acids. CDR3 nucleotides: TGCGCCAGCAGCTTAGCAGGGTCGACCTACGAGCAGTACTTC. It is translated as CASSLAGSTYEQYF.

The V and J genes are TRBV5-4 and TRBJ1-4; TRBD1 matches at 10 bases. The germline CDR1 and CDR2 sequences are SGHNT and YYREEE (reference sequence). The V segment lost 4 bases and the J segment 7 bases; nucleotides outside the gene matches: 4. This CDR3 is built from 14 residues. CDR3 residues: CASSGGQGFEKLFF. CDR3 DNA sequence: TGTGCCAGCAGCGGGGGACAGGGGTTTGAAAAACTGTTTTTT.

The V and J genes are TRBV7-9 and TRBJ2-3; tentative D call: TRBD1 (6 bases). The germline CDR1 and CDR2 sequences are SEHNR and FQNEAQ (reference sequence). CDR3 length: 12 amino acids. Trimming removed 6 bases at V and 4 bases at J, with 8 bases between. CDR3 protein: CASRNRADTQYF. The DNA of the CDR3 is TGTGCCAGCAGAAACAGGGCAGATACGCAGTATTTT.

The rearrangement uses TRBV29-1 and TRBJ2-3; D is possibly TRBD2 (5 bases). The CDR3 is 11 amino acids. The germline V gene has CDR1 SQVTM and CDR2 ANQGSEA. Trimming shortened V by 7 bases and J by 0 bases, and 5 bases separated the two germline ends. The CDR3 spells CSGTSTDTQYF. The DNA of the CDR3 is TGCAGCGGGACTAGCACAGATACGCAGTATTTT.

J is TRBJ2-5 and V is TRBV5-1; D not resolved. Trimming took off 1 base at V and 4 bases at J, with 8 bases between the two ends. The germline CDR1 and CDR2 sequences are SGHRS and YFSETQ. CDR3 size: 13 residues. The CDR3 loop reads CASSLSLGETQYF. The CDR3 coding sequence is TGCGCCAGCAGCTTGTCGCTAGGAGAGACCCAGTACTTC.

This clone turned up a few times. V gene TRBV2 combines with J gene TRBJ2-3; 7 nucleotides agree with TRBD2. V lost 7 bases, J lost 6 bases, and 7 bases stayed unmatched. Germline V gene data show CDR1 as SNHLY and CDR2 as FYNNEI. The CDR3 runs 13 residues. As DNA, the CDR3 is TGTGCCAGCACCACGGAGGGAGGGGATACGCAGTATTTT. Translation: CASTTEGGDTQYF.

This chain joins TRBV7-9 and TRBJ2-7; the D gene is possibly TRBD2 (5 bases). The length of the CDR3 is 15 residues. The V gene's germline CDR1 is SEHNR and CDR2 FQNEAQ (reference sequence). Trimming took off 5 bases at V and 2 bases at J, with 16 bases between the two ends. The CDR3 loop is CASSPVMGRAYEQYF. The CDR3 nucleotides read TGTGCCAGCAGCCCCGTAATGGGGAGAGCCTACGAGCAGTACTTC.

The rearrangement uses TRBV2 and TRBJ2-7; tentatively, D is TRBD2 (5 bases). Germline V gene lookup returns CDR1 SNHLY and CDR2 FYNNEI. Trimming took off 7 bases at V and 4 bases at J, with 11 bases between the two ends. The CDR3 totals 12 residues. DNA of the CDR3: TGTGCCAGCAAAATACTAGAATACGAGCAGTACTTC. It is translated as CASKILEYEQYF. Using reference TRBV2 and TRBJ2-7 for the parts outside the CDR3, the full variable domain is EPEVTQTPSHQVTQMGQEVILRCVPISNHLYFYWYRQILGQKVEFLVSFYNNEISEKSEIFDDQFSVERPDGSNFTLKIRSTKLEDSAMYFCASKILEYEQYFGPGTRLTVT.

The chain has TRBV6-1 and TRBJ1-2; 7 bases map to TRBD1. Germline V lookup: CDR1 MNHNS, CDR2 SASEGT. The CDR3 is made up of 13 amino acids. V dropped 8 bases and J dropped 5; count of bases not matched to a gene: 8. The CDR3 nucleotides are TGTGCCAGCCCGGGACAGAACATTTATGGCTACACCTTC. Translated: CASPGQNIYGYTF.

The V and J genes are TRBV5-1 and TRBJ1-5; 9 bases match TRBD1. The CDR3 sequence is 18 residues long. V was pared by 4 bases and J by 3 bases, with 14 bases of the junction left unmatched. The germline gives CDR1 SGHRS, CDR2 YFSETQ. The CDR3 spells CASSPGGDRVPYNQPQHF. DNA for the CDR3: TGCGCCAGCAGCCCCGGAGGGGACAGGGTCCCCTACAATCAGCCCCAGCATTTT.

This sequence joins TRBV7-8 and TRBJ1-3, with D unclear. Germline values: CDR1 SGHVS, CDR2 FQNEAQ. V was shortened by 5 bases and J by 5 bases, with 13 bases between the two germline ends. This CDR3 is 14 amino acids long. The CDR3 nucleotides read TGTGCCAGCAGCCCGACACGGGGTAGAAACACCATATATTTT. Translating gives CASSPTRGRNTIYF.

The chain has TRBV15 and TRBJ1-1, with D perhaps matching TRBD1 (5 bases). Germline V gene lookup returns CDR1 LNHNV and CDR2 YYDKDF (reference sequence). CDR3 length: 15 amino acids. V was trimmed by 1 base and J by 2 bases, leaving 11 bases between them. Written as DNA, the CDR3 is TGTGCCACCAGCAGAGTGCGGGACCTAAACACTGAAGCTTTCTTT. Residues: CATSRVRDLNTEAFF.

The V call is TRBV28, the J call TRBJ2-4, with 8 bases fitting TRBD1. Germline CDR1 is MDHEN and CDR2 is SYDVKM. The length of the CDR3 is 13 residues. Trimming removed 3 bases from V and 8 bases from J; junction bases left unmatched: 3. The CDR3 DNA follows: TGTGCCAGCAGTTTGGACAGGGCCGACATTCAGTACTTC. It specifies CASSLDRADIQYF.

This clone was seen only a few times. The chain recombines TRBV29-1 with TRBJ2-5; possibly TRBD2 for D (6 bases). CDR3 size: 13 residues. Germline V gene data show CDR1 as SQVTM and CDR2 as ANQGSEA. Trimming removed 4 bases at V and 5 bases at J, with 14 bases between. Here the CDR3 reads CSVGSSRGETQYF. DNA for the CDR3: TGCAGCGTTGGTTCGTCCCGGGGGGAGACCCAGTACTTC. Using reference TRBV29-1 and TRBJ2-5 for the parts outside the CDR3, the full variable domain is SAVISQKPSRDICQRGTSLTIQCQVDSQVTMMFWYRQQPGQSLTLIATANQGSEATYESGFVIDKFPISRPNLTFSTLTVSNMSPEDSSIYLCSVGSSRGETQYFGPGTRLLVL.

The chain joins TRBV30 to TRBJ2-3, with 7 bases matching TRBD2. V was pared by 1 base and J by 2 bases, with 6 bases of the junction left unmatched. Germline V gene sequence: CDR1 GTSNPN, CDR2 SVGIG (reference sequence). The CDR3 spans 15 residues. DNA of the CDR3: TGTGCCTGGAGTGGGGTAGCGGGTGACACAGATACGCAGTATTTT. Amino acid sequence: CAWSGVAGDTDTQYF. Full variable domain (rest looked up from reference TRBV30 and TRBJ2-3): SQTIHQWPATLVQPVGSPLSLECTVEGTSNPNLYWYRQAAGRGLQLLFYSVGIGQISSEVPQNLSASRPQDRQFILSSKKLLLSDSGFYLCAWSGVAGDTDTQYFGPGTRLTVL.

The V and J genes are TRBV27 and TRBJ1-1; 12 nucleotides line up with TRBD1. CDR1 MNHEY and CDR2 SMNVEV come from the germline V gene (reference sequence). The J segment lost 4 bases and the V segment lost 5 bases, leaving 11 bases of the junction unmatched. The CDR3 runs to 17 residues. The chain's CDR3 is CASSPQGQGARGTEAFF. The CDR3 coding sequence is TGTGCCAGCAGTCCTCAGGGACAGGGGGCGCGGGGCACTGAAGCTTTCTTT.

The chain couples TRBV7-9 to TRBJ1-4; 8 bases are a match to TRBD1. J was trimmed by 7 bases and V by 4 bases; bases with no gene match: 8. The CDR3 is made up of 15 amino acids. Germline CDR1 and CDR2: SEHNR and FQNEAQ (reference sequence). The CDR3 sequence: CASSSWTGTTEKLFF. In nucleotides, the CDR3 is TGTGCCAGCAGCTCATGGACAGGGACCACTGAAAAACTGTTTTTT.

This clone was seen only a few times. The chain carries TRBV11-2 and TRBJ1-5, with D hard to call. Germline V gives CDR1 SGHAT, CDR2 FQNNGV. V was trimmed by 0 bases and J by 1 base, leaving 7 bases between them. This CDR3 is built from 15 residues. For the CDR3, the DNA is TGTGCCAGCAGCTTAGATCGGGGAAGCAATCAGCCCCAGCATTTT. This encodes CASSLDRGSNQPQHF.

The chain joins TRBV7-9 to TRBJ1-6; D remains ambiguous. Germline V gene lookup returns CDR1 SEHNR and CDR2 FQNEAQ (reference sequence). The germline V and J ends were trimmed by 5 bases and 5 bases, with 4 bases remaining between them. This CDR3 region has 12 residues. CDR3: CASSPNNSPLHF. The CDR3 DNA reads TGTGCCAGCAGCCCTAATAATTCACCCCTCCACTTT.

J is TRBJ2-1 and V is TRBV5-1; D remains ambiguous. CDR1 SGHRS and CDR2 YFSETQ come from the germline V gene. The CDR3 loop spans 15 amino acids. V lost 0 bases to trimming and J lost 0 bases, with 7 bases between them. The CDR3, as DNA: TGCGCCAGCAGCTTGGTATCGGGCTCCTACAATGAGCAGTTCTTC. This encodes CASSLVSGSYNEQFF. The complete variable domain, with remaining parts taken from reference TRBV5-1 and TRBJ2-1, reads KAGVTQTPRYLIKTRGQQVTLSCSPISGHRSVSWYQQTPGQGLQFLFEYFSETQRNKGNFPGRFSGRQFSNSRSEMNVSTLELGDSALYLCASSLVSGSYNEQFFGPGTRLTVL.

The V gene is TRBV7-9, the J gene TRBJ1-1; D unclear. Germline V lookup: CDR1 SEHNR, CDR2 FQNEAQ (reference sequence). CDR3 size: 15 residues. V shed 6 bases and J shed 7 bases, with 21 bases lying between them. The CDR3 here is CASSPILVNRFEAFF. The DNA for the CDR3 is TGTGCCAGCAGTCCTATTTTAGTAAACCGGTTTGAAGCTTTCTTT.

The chain has TRBV21-1 and TRBJ1-1; the table's TRBD1 call for D was not verified on the DNA. TRBV21-1 is recorded as a pseudogene. CDR3 length: 15 residues. CDR3 sequence (DNA): TGTGCCAGCAGCAAAGCAGGGGGCGTGAACACTGAAGCTTTCTTT. Encoded protein: CASSKAGGVNTEAFF.

The V and J genes are TRBV7-9 and TRBJ2-7, with TRBD1 identical over 7 bases. The ends lost 5 bases at V and 1 base at J; junction bases unmatched: 8. This CDR3 contains 15 residues. From germline, CDR1 is SEHNR and CDR2 FQNEAQ (reference sequence). DNA of the CDR3: TGTGCCAGCAGCCCAACAGGGGCAGGATCCTACGAGCAGTACTTC. It translates to CASSPTGAGSYEQYF.

The chain uses TRBV7-6 and TRBJ2-3; D remains ambiguous. Between the trimmed V and J ends, which lost 1 base and 6 bases, there was a span of 8 bases. CDR1 and CDR2 from the germline V gene are SGHVS and FNYEAQ. The CDR3 sequence is 13 residues long. CDR3 DNA: TGTGCCAGCAGCTTAGTGGTCGGGGATACGCAGTATTTT. Its translation: CASSLVVGDTQYF.

This clone was seen only a few times. The V and J genes are TRBV19 and TRBJ2-1; 13 bases agree with TRBD2. This CDR3 contains 15 residues. CDR1 is LNHDA, CDR2 SQIVND, per germline (reference sequence). The V segment lost 6 bases and the J segment 10 bases; nucleotides outside the gene matches: 9. In nucleotides, the CDR3 is TGTGCCAGTAGCCCCCCGGGACTAGCGGGGTCGGAGCAGTTCTTC. It codes for CASSPPGLAGSEQFF. The full variable domain, its missing parts supplied by reference TRBV19 and TRBJ2-1, is DGGITQSPKYLFRKEGQNVTLSCEQNLNHDAMYWYRQDPGQGLRLIYYSQIVNDFQKGDIAEGYSVSREKKESFPLTVTSAQKNPTAFYLCASSPPGLAGSEQFFGPGTRLTVL.